This T cell receptor (beta chain) was obtained from a study of shared clonotypes between healthy human individuals. Study-wide results and limits: Sequencing depth was predicted to influence how clonotypes are shared among donors.

Trimming removed 6 bases at V and 4 bases at J, with 16 bases between. Germline loops: CDR1 SGHRS, CDR2 YFSETQ. The CDR3 covers 14 residues. Data came from immunoSEQ multiplex PCR; TCRdb stores just in-frame clones and leaves some out. This table holds 2 million or so clones, 95% found once. This clone was counted between two and nine times. The antigen is undetermined. The sequenced sample consisted of naive CD4+ T cells sorted from blood. The subset: CD45RA+ positively selected. This TCR was sampled from a man aged 18 to 30 in good health. The rearrangement joins TRBV5-1 to TRBJ1-1; perhaps TRBD1 as D (6 bases). DNA of the CDR3: TGCGCCAGCAAACCCAGGGGAGGGGGCACTGAAGCTTTCTTT. This codes for CASKPRGGGTEAFF.